Below are 22 T cell receptor beta chains sequenced from a single sample in a study of cytomegalovirus exposure and HLA in healthy donors. Primers included in the PCR were 60 Vbeta and 13 Jbeta primers. Clones were sequenced by immunoSEQ multiplex PCR, and TCRdb holds only the in-frame ones, with some missing. The sample consists of 82,000 or so clones, roughly four fifths of them appearing once. The specimen sequenced was PBMCs. These receptors were collected from a woman in her fifties or sixties in good health and CMV-seropositive.

A few counts support this clone. This rearrangement joins TRBV7-8 to TRBJ1-1; 8 positions agree with TRBD1. The CDR3 runs to 13 residues. The germline CDR1 and CDR2 sequences are SGHVS and FQNEAQ. After removal of 3 bases from V and 6 bases from J, the junction contained 3 bases not matched to a gene. The CDR3 DNA sequence: TGTGCCAGCAGCTTGGTACAGGGGGCTGAAGCTTTCTTT. Protein sequence: CASSLVQGAEAFF.

This chain links TRBV7-3 with TRBJ2-7; no firm D call. V lost 2 bases and J 0 bases, leaving 8 bases between the germline ends. The CDR3 covers 14 residues. The V gene's germline CDR1 is SGHTA and CDR2 FQGTGA. CDR3 residues: CASSLFPFSYEQYF. CDR3 DNA: TGTGCCAGCAGCTTATTTCCCTTCTCCTACGAGCAGTACTTC. The full variable domain, completed using reference TRBV7-3 and TRBJ2-7, is GAGVSQTPSNKVTEKGKYVELRCDPISGHTALYWYRQSLGQGPEFLIYFQGTGAADDSGLPNDRFFAVRPEGSVSTLKIQRTERGDSAVYLCASSLFPFSYEQYFGPGTRLTVT.

The genes are TRBV6-1 and TRBJ1-1; tentatively, D is TRBD1 (6 bases). V lost 8 bases and J 1 base, leaving 11 bases between the germline ends. Per the germline V gene, CDR1 is MNHNS and CDR2 is SASEGT. The CDR3 is 13 residues long. The CDR3 DNA reads TGTGCCAGCGGACAGACAGGGAACACTGAAGCTTTCTTT. Its translation: CASGQTGNTEAFF.

CDR3 nucleotides: TGTGCCAGCAGTCCAACCACCGGGACAGGGGACTATGGCTACACCTTC. It encodes CASSPTTGTGDYGYTF. The chain employs TRBV6-4 and TRBJ1-2; 10 positions agree with TRBD1. The CDR3 totals 16 residues. The J segment lost 3 bases and the V segment lost 5 bases, leaving 9 bases of the junction unmatched. Germline CDR1 is MRHNA and CDR2 is SNTAGT.

This chain joins TRBV4-1 and TRBJ1-1; D call uncertain. Germline V CDR1 and CDR2: MGHRA, YSYEKL. The CDR3 spans 14 residues. V was pared by 0 bases and J by 1 base, with 6 bases between. CDR3 residues: CASSQDRRNTEAFF. CDR3 in DNA: TGCGCCAGCAGCCAAGACAGGCGGAACACTGAAGCTTTCTTT.

The chain uses TRBV6-5 and TRBJ2-4; TRBD2 is a possible D gene (6 bases). Germline V gene data show CDR1 as MNHEY and CDR2 as SVGAGI. This CDR3 region has 13 residues. Trimming removed 6 bases from V and 7 bases from J, with 13 bases in between. This CDR3 is CASRTPGGNIQYF. DNA of the CDR3: TGTGCCAGCAGAACCCCTGGGGGGAACATTCAGTACTTC.

This chain uses TRBV6-1 with TRBJ1-1, with D possibly matching TRBD1 (6 bases). Germline loops: CDR1 MNHNS, CDR2 SASEGT. The CDR3 has 14 residues. Trimming removed 7 bases at V and 0 bases at J, with 12 bases between. The CDR3 reads CASTDGQLNTEAFF. CDR3 sequence (DNA): TGTGCCAGCACAGATGGACAGCTGAACACTGAAGCTTTCTTT.

This chain connects TRBV6-1 to TRBJ2-1; 8 nucleotides match TRBD2. This CDR3 spans 15 amino acids. Germline loops: CDR1 MNHNS, CDR2 SASEGT. V was pared by 1 base and J by 6 bases, with 5 bases of the junction left unmatched. CDR3 loop: CASSEVSLAGNEQFF. In nucleotides, the CDR3 is TGTGCCAGCAGTGAAGTGTCGCTAGCGGGCAATGAGCAGTTCTTC.

V and J are TRBV7-6 and TRBJ2-7, with 7 positions matching TRBD1. Germline values: CDR1 SGHVS, CDR2 FNYEAQ. The CDR3 is 14 residues long. Trimming took 6 bases from V and 2 from J; bases not matched to a gene: 7. CDR3 sequence reads: CASSYQGDAYEQYF. DNA of the CDR3: TGTGCCAGCAGTTACCAGGGGGATGCCTACGAGCAGTACTTC.

The genes are TRBV25-1 and TRBJ1-2; D gene ambiguous. The CDR3 contains 15 residues. The germline gives CDR1 MGHDK, CDR2 SYGVNS. V was cut by 3 bases and J by 0 bases, with 11 bases left in between. CDR3 protein: CASSDGPGPNYGYTF. CDR3 DNA: TGTGCCAGCAGTGACGGTCCAGGCCCTAACTATGGCTACACCTTC.

The chain couples TRBV29-1 to TRBJ1-5; 7 positions agree with TRBD1. The trim removed 5 bases at V and 2 bases at J, leaving 6 bases unmatched. The V gene's germline CDR1 is SQVTM and CDR2 ANQGSEA. The CDR3 loop spans 14 amino acids. The CDR3 loop is CSVQGGSGNQPQHF. In DNA, the CDR3 is TGCAGCGTTCAGGGGGGCTCGGGCAATCAGCCCCAGCATTTT.

This chain connects TRBV28 to TRBJ2-7, with D perhaps TRBD2 (6 bases). The CDR3 has 15 residues. The germline V gene has CDR1 MDHEN and CDR2 SYDVKM. V was clipped by 2 bases and J by 0 bases, with 11 bases between them. In DNA, the CDR3 is TGTGCCAGCAGTTTAAATCGGGGGAGCTCCTACGAGCAGTACTTC. Protein: CASSLNRGSSYEQYF. Variable domain in full (rest from reference TRBV28 and TRBJ2-7): DVKVTQSSRYLVKRTGEKVFLECVQDMDHENMFWYRQDPGLGLRLIYFSYDVKMKEKGDIPEGYSVSREKKERFSLILESASTNQTSMYLCASSLNRGSSYEQYFGPGTRLTVT.

V usage is TRBV28 and J usage is TRBJ2-7; 10 nucleotides align to TRBD2. Per germline, CDR1 MDHEN and CDR2 SYDVKM. The length of the CDR3 is 13 residues. The V gene end was trimmed by 7 bases and the J gene end by 4 bases; junction bases not matched to a gene: 4. CDR3 residues: CASIGSGRYEQYF. CDR3 in DNA: TGTGCCAGCATAGGTAGCGGGAGGTACGAGCAGTACTTC.

This chain joins TRBV7-2 and TRBJ2-5, with TRBD2 identical over 12 bases. Germline loops: CDR1 SGHTA, CDR2 FQGNSA. Trimming cost V 3 bases and J 4 bases; bases outside gene matches: 0. The CDR3 has 14 residues. CDR3 DNA sequence: TGTGCCAGCAGCTTGGGACTAGCGGGAGAGACCCAGTACTTC. Translating it yields CASSLGLAGETQYF.

The chain is built from TRBV10-3 and TRBJ1-1; D is ambiguous. The CDR3 is made up of 12 amino acids. CDR1 and CDR2 (germline): ENHRY, SYGVKD. V shed 4 bases and J shed 6 bases, with 9 bases lying between them. The CDR3 DNA follows: TGTGCCATCAGTGGAGGGCATTCTGAAGCTTTCTTT. It specifies CAISGGHSEAFF.

The V call is TRBV29-1, the J call TRBJ2-7, with D possibly matching TRBD2 (5 bases). The CDR3 covers 12 residues. V was pared by 6 bases and J by 3 bases, with 12 bases between. The germline CDR1 and CDR2 sequences are SQVTM and ANQGSEA. The CDR3 here is CSVRTSHYEQYF. As DNA, the CDR3 is TGCAGCGTGAGGACTTCTCACTACGAGCAGTACTTC.

This rearrangement joins TRBV30 to TRBJ1-6; the match to TRBD1 covers 7 bases. The V gene's germline CDR1 is GTSNPN and CDR2 SVGIG (reference sequence). The CDR3 runs 14 residues. Trimming took 7 bases from V and 9 from J; bases not matched to a gene: 12. This chain's CDR3 is CAYKTGAFSSPLHF. CDR3 in DNA: TGTGCCTACAAAACAGGGGCCTTTAGTTCACCCCTCCACTTT.

This clone was picked up one time. The J gene is TRBJ1-5, the V gene TRBV6-1; 7 bases match TRBD1. The V segment lost 11 bases and the J segment 0 bases; nucleotides outside the gene matches: 4. The length of the CDR3 is 13 residues. Per germline, CDR1 MNHNS and CDR2 SASEGT. The DNA of the CDR3 is TGTGCCGGGGGACAGTATAGCAATCAGCCCCAGCATTTT. Translated: CAGGQYSNQPQHF.

This clone appeared a few times. The chain recombines TRBV9 with TRBJ2-5; 7 positions agree with TRBD2. Looked up from germline, CDR1 is SGDLS and CDR2 is YYNGEE. The CDR3 is 14 residues long. V shed 7 bases, J shed 5 bases, and the junction held 11 bases outside the gene matches. The CDR3 loop is CASFRGGSMETQYF. Written as DNA, the CDR3 is TGTGCCAGCTTTCGGGGCGGGAGTATGGAGACCCAGTACTTC.

The chain combines TRBV11-3 with TRBJ2-7; maybe TRBD1 (6 bases). The germline V gene encodes CDR1 SGHNT and CDR2 YENEEA. V was cut by 5 bases and J by 3 bases, with 11 bases left in between. The CDR3 covers 13 residues. Here the CDR3 DNA reads TGTGCCAGCAGCAAACAGGGAATCTACGAGCAGTACTTC. The encoded protein is CASSKQGIYEQYF.

J is TRBJ1-2 and V is TRBV7-2; D possibly corresponds to TRBD1 (6 bases). CDR3 length: 13 amino acids. Germline V CDR1 and CDR2: SGHTA, FQGNSA. The V gene lost 7 bases and the J gene lost 6 bases, with 15 bases spanning the gap. The DNA for the CDR3 is TGTGCCAGCACCCCGAAACAGGGACATGGCTACACCTTC. Translated, it gives CASTPKQGHGYTF. Based on the CDR3 plus reference TRBV7-2 and TRBJ1-2, the full variable domain is GAGVSQSPSNKVTEKGKDVELRCDPISGHTALYWYRQSLGQGLEFLIYFQGNSAPDKSGLPSDRFSAERTGGSVSTLTIQRTQQEDSAVYLCASTPKQGHGYTFGSGTRLTVV.

The rearrangement joins TRBV19 to TRBJ2-1, with 9 nucleotides matching TRBD2. The CDR3 consists of 18 residues. From germline, CDR1 is LNHDA and CDR2 SQIVND (reference sequence). V shed 3 bases, J shed 0 bases, and the junction held 9 bases outside the gene matches. The CDR3 loop is CASSMPGAGGNSYNEQFF. DNA for the CDR3: TGTGCCAGTAGTATGCCAGGGGCGGGAGGGAACTCCTACAATGAGCAGTTCTTC. Full variable domain (outside the CDR3, taken from reference TRBV19 and TRBJ2-1): DGGITQSPKYLFRKEGQNVTLSCEQNLNHDAMYWYRQDPGQGLRLIYYSQIVNDFQKGDIAEGYSVSREKKESFPLTVTSAQKNPTAFYLCASSMPGAGGNSYNEQFFGPGTRLTVL.